This entry lists 30 T cell receptor beta chains sequenced from one sample in a study of blood T cell repertoires in COVID-19. The assay was immunoSEQ multiplex PCR, and TCRdb's table has in-frame clones only and misses some. The sample lists approximately 250,000 clones; roughly 88% were seen once. The sequencing sample was made of PBMCs or T cells enriched from blood (not recorded which). The source of these receptors is a woman aged 40 to 49 with acute COVID-19.

The CDR3 nucleotides are TGCGCCAGCAGCCGGGGTAGCGGGAGGGCAGGTTACTACAATGAGCAGTTCTTC. Amino acids: CASSRGSGRAGYYNEQFF. This chain joins TRBV5-1 and TRBJ2-1, with TRBD2 matching 11 bases. Germline lookup yields CDR1 SGHRS and CDR2 YFSETQ. Trimming at V came to 4 bases and at J to 3 bases, leaving 12 bases not matched to a gene. This CDR3 spans 18 amino acids.

The rearrangement links TRBV2 to TRBJ2-3; possibly TRBD2 for D (5 bases). V was pared by 3 bases and J by 6 bases, with 10 bases between. CDR3 size: 13 residues. Per germline, CDR1 SNHLY and CDR2 FYNNEI. The DNA for the CDR3 is TGTGCCAGCAGTGATTGGGAGTCCGATACGCAGTATTTT. This encodes CASSDWESDTQYF.

The rearrangement uses TRBV19 and TRBJ1-6; tentatively, D is TRBD1 (5 bases). The germline V gene encodes CDR1 LNHDA and CDR2 SQIVND (reference sequence). CDR3 length equals 15 residues. V was trimmed by 0 bases and J by 9 bases, leaving 12 bases between them. The CDR3 DNA follows: TGTGCCAGTAGTATAGATAGACAGAGGACTTCACCCCTCCACTTT. It specifies CASSIDRQRTSPLHF.

The rearrangement uses TRBV28 and TRBJ1-5; the match to TRBD1 covers 9 bases. Looked up from germline, CDR1 is MDHEN and CDR2 is SYDVKM. The J segment lost 4 bases and the V segment lost 2 bases, leaving 3 bases of the junction unmatched. The CDR3 loop spans 15 amino acids. The CDR3 nucleotides are TGTGCCAGCAGTTTAGGGACAGGGTGGAATCAGCCCCAGCATTTT. As protein: CASSLGTGWNQPQHF.

V is TRBV9 and J is TRBJ1-6, with TRBD1 matching over 7 bases. Unmatched junction bases numbered 8, after V lost 3 bases and J lost 2 bases. The germline V gene encodes CDR1 SGDLS and CDR2 YYNGEE. The CDR3 runs to 17 residues. The CDR3 protein is CASSASDRDPYNSPLHF. The CDR3 coding sequence is TGTGCCAGCAGCGCCTCAGACAGGGACCCCTATAATTCACCCCTCCACTTT.

This clone was counted once. V and J are TRBV10-3 and TRBJ1-3; maybe TRBD1 (6 bases). The CDR3 is 13 amino acids. Between the trimmed V and J ends, which lost 10 bases and 0 bases, there was a span of 10 bases. Germline loops: CDR1 ENHRY, CDR2 SYGVKD. The CDR3 loop reads CATRTVSGNTIYF. The CDR3 DNA reads as TGTGCCACTAGGACAGTCTCTGGAAACACCATATATTTT.

Only a few counts were recorded for this clone. The chain recombines TRBV9 with TRBJ2-2; D uncertain. Looked up from germline, CDR1 is SGDLS and CDR2 is YYNGEE. There are 12 residues in the CDR3. V lost 4 bases and J 2 bases, leaving 3 bases between the germline ends. The CDR3 spells CASSPNTGELFF. The DNA for the CDR3 is TGTGCCAGCAGCCCTAACACCGGGGAGCTGTTTTTT.

Only a few counts were recorded for this clone. The chain uses TRBV2 and TRBJ2-3; D not certain. From germline, CDR1 is SNHLY and CDR2 FYNNEI. V was shortened by 3 bases and J by 3 bases, with 13 bases between the two germline ends. This CDR3 has 15 residues. The CDR3 DNA sequence: TGTGCCAGCAGTGAGCGTAGAGGAGTGACAGATACGCAGTATTTT. Its protein product is CASSERRGVTDTQYF.

This chain connects TRBV19 to TRBJ2-7; 10 bases map to TRBD2. Losses at the gene ends were 4 bases for V and 2 bases for J; bases not matched to a gene: 11. Germline values: CDR1 LNHDA, CDR2 SQIVND (reference sequence). The CDR3 is 17 residues long. The CDR3, as DNA: TGTGCCAGTAGTAGGCGACCGGGACTAGCGCAAACCTACGAGCAGTACGTC. It is translated as CASSRRPGLAQTYEQYV.

The chain recombines TRBV14 with TRBJ1-1; D may be TRBD1 (5 bases). V was cut by 4 bases and J by 1 base, with 16 bases left in between. The germline V gene encodes CDR1 SGHDN and CDR2 FVKESK. This CDR3 is built from 16 residues. The CDR3 is CASSPWTSGKNTEAFF. In nucleotides, the CDR3 is TGTGCCAGCAGCCCCTGGACAAGCGGGAAGAACACTGAAGCTTTCTTT.

The chain carries TRBV11-2 and TRBJ1-2; D is perhaps TRBD1 (6 bases). Trimming pared 5 bases from V and 8 bases from J, leaving 12 bases between. CDR3 size: 12 residues. CDR1 and CDR2 (germline): SGHAT, FQNNGV. The CDR3 DNA sequence: TGTGCCAGCAGCCCCCCAGGGGTCGGCTACACCTTC. This encodes CASSPPGVGYTF. Full variable domain (remainder filled in from reference TRBV11-2 and TRBJ1-2): EAGVAQSPRYKIIEKRQSVAFWCNPISGHATLYWYQQILGQGPKLLIQFQNNGVVDDSQLPKDRFSAERLKGVDSTLKIQPAKLEDSAVYLCASSPPGVGYTFGSGTRLTVV.

This chain links TRBV28 with TRBJ2-7; D is possibly TRBD1 (6 bases). Between the trimmed V and J ends, which lost 3 bases and 3 bases, there was a span of 12 bases. The CDR3 is made up of 14 amino acids. The germline V gene has CDR1 MDHEN and CDR2 SYDVKM. The CDR3 here is CASSLPGQSYEQYF. CDR3 nucleotides: TGTGCCAGCAGTTTGCCCGGACAGAGCTACGAGCAGTACTTC.

V and J are TRBV6-5 and TRBJ1-5; no clear D gene. Germline values: CDR1 MNHEY, CDR2 SVGAGI. CDR3 size: 14 residues. The V gene lost 2 bases and the J gene lost 6 bases, with 11 bases spanning the gap. CDR3 DNA: TGTGCCAGCAGTTACAATGCGGGAAGTCAGCCCCAGCATTTT. Residues: CASSYNAGSQPQHF.

The chain has TRBV6-2 or TRBV6-3 and TRBJ2-1, with 8 bases aligning to TRBD2. CDR3 length: 18 residues. Germline-derived CDR1 and CDR2 are MNHEY and SVGEGT. With V trimmed by 2 bases and J by 6 bases, 15 bases remained unmatched. CDR3 nucleotide sequence: TGTGCCAGCAGTTACATAAGACCGGGACTAGACAATGGCAATGAGCAGTTCTTC. Its protein is CASSYIRPGLDNGNEQFF.

V gene TRBV6-5 combines with J gene TRBJ1-1; 7 bases line up with TRBD1. The CDR3 totals 14 residues. The ends lost 8 bases at V and 0 bases at J; junction bases unmatched: 6. Germline loops: CDR1 MNHEY, CDR2 SVGAGI. CDR3 coding DNA: TGTGCCAGCTTGGGACAGCTCATGAACACTGAAGCTTTCTTT. It encodes CASLGQLMNTEAFF.

As DNA, the CDR3 is TGTGCCTGGAGTAAGAGGGATTCACCCCTCCACTTT. Translating it yields CAWSKRDSPLHF. The chain recombines TRBV30 with TRBJ1-6; D is uncertain. V lost 2 bases, J lost 8 bases, and 7 bases lay in between. Germline assignment: CDR1 GTSNPN and CDR2 SVGIG (reference sequence). The CDR3 is 12 residues long.

V gene TRBV6-5 combines with J gene TRBJ2-7; 10 nucleotides align to TRBD1. Germline assignment: CDR1 MNHEY and CDR2 SVGAGI. V dropped 6 bases and J dropped 3; count of bases not matched to a gene: 5. The length of the CDR3 is 14 residues. DNA of the CDR3: TGTGCCAGCAGCGGGGGACAGGGGATCTACGAGCAGTACTTC. Residues: CASSGGQGIYEQYF.

J is TRBJ1-1 and V is TRBV6-5, with 10 bases matching TRBD1. Per germline, CDR1 MNHEY and CDR2 SVGAGI. The CDR3 totals 15 residues. V lost 6 bases, J lost 7 bases, and 11 bases stayed unmatched. The CDR3 region has the DNA TGTGCCAGCAGCCCCCTCCCGGGACAGGGGATTGAAGCTTTCTTT. Its protein product is CASSPLPGQGIEAFF.

V is TRBV5-6 and J is TRBJ2-1, with D hard to call. CDR1 and CDR2 from the germline V gene are SGHDT and YYEEEE. The CDR3 has 12 residues. Trimming removed 4 bases from V and 12 bases from J, with 14 bases in between. The CDR3 sequence: CASSLGLKAQFF. CDR3 nucleotide sequence: TGTGCCAGCAGCCTAGGCCTTAAAGCGCAGTTCTTC.

V is TRBV13 and J is TRBJ2-1; 7 nucleotides agree with TRBD1. Trimming removed 5 bases from V and 4 bases from J; junction bases left unmatched: 5. This CDR3 has 14 amino acids. Germline assignment: CDR1 PRHDT and CDR2 FYEKMQ (reference sequence). CDR3 coding DNA: TGTGCCAGCAGCCCCCGGACAGGTTACAATGAGCAGTTCTTC. Protein: CASSPRTGYNEQFF.

The chain employs TRBV11-3 and TRBJ2-2; D is unclear. Germline loops: CDR1 SGHNT, CDR2 YENEEA. Trimming left V 2 bases short and J 6 bases short, with 16 bases between. The CDR3 runs 16 residues. The CDR3 coding sequence is TGTGCCAGCAGCTTACCTTACCCGATAGTTGCCGGGGAGCTGTTTTTT. It encodes CASSLPYPIVAGELFF.

The chain links TRBV24-1 to TRBJ2-3; 11 positions agree with TRBD2. Germline CDR1 KGHDR, CDR2 SFDVKD. This CDR3 spans 18 amino acids. J was trimmed by 2 bases and V by 7 bases; bases with no gene match: 13. The CDR3 DNA reads as TGTGCCACCAGCGGATACCGGGTAGCGGGAGGGAACACAGATACGCAGTATTTT. It codes for CATSGYRVAGGNTDTQYF.

The gene calls are TRBV2 and TRBJ1-3, with D uncertain. Per the germline V gene, CDR1 is SNHLY and CDR2 is FYNNEI. The CDR3 covers 17 residues. Trimming pared 2 bases from V and 0 bases from J, leaving 14 bases between. Written as DNA, the CDR3 is TGTGCCAGCAGTGAAAGGCATCGACTCTCCTCTGGAAACACCATATATTTT. Its translation: CASSERHRLSSGNTIYF. The complete variable domain, with remaining parts taken from reference TRBV2 and TRBJ1-3, reads EPEVTQTPSHQVTQMGQEVILRCVPISNHLYFYWYRQILGQKVEFLVSFYNNEISEKSEIFDDQFSVERPDGSNFTLKIRSTKLEDSAMYFCASSERHRLSSGNTIYFGEGSWLTVV.

This sequence joins TRBV11-2 and TRBJ1-6; D gene uncertain. V lost 10 bases, J lost 7 bases, and 23 bases lay in between. CDR1 SGHAT and CDR2 FQNNGV come from the germline V gene. This CDR3 spans 16 amino acids. The CDR3 is CATQSVLAAENSPLHF. DNA for the CDR3: TGTGCCACGCAGTCAGTCCTGGCAGCGGAAAATTCACCCCTCCACTTT.

This clone was detected once. CDR3 bases: TGTGCCAGCAGCGTCTCACTAGCGGGAGGTACGAATACGCAGTATTTT. This encodes CASSVSLAGGTNTQYF. The rearrangement uses TRBV9 and TRBJ2-3, with 12 bases fitting TRBD2. With V trimmed by 2 bases and J by 7 bases, 8 bases remained unmatched. The germline V gene encodes CDR1 SGDLS and CDR2 YYNGEE. This CDR3 region has 16 residues. Looking up the rest from reference TRBV9 and TRBJ2-3 gives the full variable domain: DSGVTQTPKHLITATGQRVTLRCSPRSGDLSVYWYQQSLDQGLQFLIQYYNGEERAKGNILERFSAQQFPDLHSELNLSSLELGDSALYFCASSVSLAGGTNTQYFGPGTRLTVL.

V and J are TRBV9 and TRBJ2-1; D is perhaps TRBD1 (6 bases). Germline values: CDR1 SGDLS, CDR2 YYNGEE. The CDR3 runs to 15 residues. Trimming left V 0 bases short and J 6 bases short, with 13 bases between. The CDR3: CASSVEGHLSNEQFF. For the CDR3, the DNA is TGTGCCAGCAGCGTAGAGGGACACCTATCCAATGAGCAGTTCTTC. The variable domain in full, with the rest retrieved from reference TRBV9 and TRBJ2-1, is DSGVTQTPKHLITATGQRVTLRCSPRSGDLSVYWYQQSLDQGLQFLIQYYNGEERAKGNILERFSAQQFPDLHSELNLSSLELGDSALYFCASSVEGHLSNEQFFGPGTRLTVL.

CDR3 sequence: CASSIDWGGNSPLHF. CDR3 sequence (DNA): TGTGCCAGTAGTATAGATTGGGGGGGAAATTCACCCCTCCACTTT. The chain joins TRBV19 to TRBJ1-6, with D possibly TRBD1 on 5 matching bases. The CDR3 contains 15 residues. The germline V and J ends were trimmed by 0 bases and 7 bases, with 10 bases remaining between them. The germline V gene encodes CDR1 LNHDA and CDR2 SQIVND (reference sequence).

This chain joins TRBV7-2 and TRBJ1-4; no clear D gene. The CDR3 contains 12 residues. Trimming stripped 3 bases from V and 7 bases from J, with 6 bases between. Germline CDR1 SGHTA, CDR2 FQGNSA. The CDR3 bases are TGTGCCAGCAGCTTCCTAGGTGAAAAACTGTTTTTT. This codes for CASSFLGEKLFF. The variable domain in full, completed from reference TRBV7-2 and TRBJ1-4, reads GAGVSQSPSNKVTEKGKDVELRCDPISGHTALYWYRQSLGQGLEFLIYFQGNSAPDKSGLPSDRFSAERTGGSVSTLTIQRTQQEDSAVYLCASSFLGEKLFFGSGTQLSVL.

This clone was recorded once. This chain links TRBV21-1 with TRBJ1-1; whether TRBD1, the table's D call, matches the DNA was not checked. TRBV21-1 is marked as a pseudogene. This CDR3 spans 13 amino acids. The CDR3 spells CASSHIQGAEAFF. The DNA of the CDR3 is TGTGCCAGCAGCCATATACAGGGGGCTGAAGCTTTCTTT.

The CDR3 DNA reads TGCAGCGGGAGGACAGGACAAGAGACCCAGTACTTC. Its translation is CSGRTGQETQYF. The chain employs TRBV29-1 and TRBJ2-5; the match to TRBD1 covers 7 bases. This CDR3 has 12 amino acids. V lost 7 bases and J lost 2; bases outside the gene matches: 4. Per the germline V gene, CDR1 is SQVTM and CDR2 is ANQGSEA.